These 28 T cell receptor beta chains were all obtained from the same sample, sequenced in a study of blood T cell repertoires in COVID-19. The method was immunoSEQ multiplex PCR; TCRdb's version includes in-frame clones alone and lacks a portion of them. The profile covers around 180,000 clones, with 80% to 90% appearing a single time and roughly 3% taken by the ten largest. Sequencing input: peripheral blood. The receptors come from a man aged 55 to 70 with acute or convalescent COVID-19.

The chain joins TRBV28 to TRBJ1-5, with D hard to call. Germline loops: CDR1 MDHEN, CDR2 SYDVKM. The CDR3 runs 15 residues. Deletions cut 6 bases from V and 0 bases from J, with 12 bases between. The CDR3 region is CASSARLYSNQPQHF. In nucleotides, the CDR3 is TGTGCCAGCAGCGCGAGGTTGTATAGCAATCAGCCCCAGCATTTT. The variable domain in full, with the rest retrieved from reference TRBV28 and TRBJ1-5, is DVKVTQSSRYLVKRTGEKVFLECVQDMDHENMFWYRQDPGLGLRLIYFSYDVKMKEKGDIPEGYSVSREKKERFSLILESASTNQTSMYLCASSARLYSNQPQHFGDGTRLSIL.

The rearrangement uses TRBV7-3 and TRBJ1-5; D is ambiguous. V shed 5 bases and J shed 5 bases, with 7 bases lying between them. Germline CDR1 reads SGHTA; CDR2 reads FQGTGA. The CDR3 spans 12 residues. The CDR3 is CASSAADQPQHF. CDR3 in DNA: TGTGCCAGCAGCGCGGCGGATCAGCCCCAGCATTTT.

V usage is TRBV28 and J usage is TRBJ1-2, with unresolved D. V lost 4 bases, J lost 2 bases, and 5 bases lay in between. From germline, CDR1 is MDHEN and CDR2 SYDVKM. The CDR3 length is 12 residues. CDR3: CASSSGNYGYTF. The DNA of the CDR3 is TGTGCCAGCAGTTCGGGGAACTATGGCTACACCTTC.

The gene calls are TRBV7-9 and TRBJ2-1; 8 bases agree with TRBD1. Unmatched junction bases numbered 13, after V lost 4 bases and J lost 2 bases. Looked up from germline, CDR1 is SEHNR and CDR2 is FQNEAQ (reference sequence). The CDR3 is made up of 18 amino acids. CDR3 amino acids: CASSSPPGTGSAYNEQFF. In DNA, the CDR3 is TGTGCCAGCAGCTCCCCTCCCGGGACAGGCAGCGCCTACAATGAGCAGTTCTTC.

The chain couples TRBV2 to TRBJ1-5, with 8 positions matching TRBD1. CDR3 size: 14 residues. Germline CDR1 reads SNHLY; CDR2 reads FYNNEI. The J segment lost 7 bases and the V segment lost 6 bases, leaving 8 bases of the junction unmatched. The CDR3: CASSPDRVGQPQHF. The CDR3 coding sequence is TGTGCCAGCAGCCCGGACAGGGTGGGACAGCCCCAGCATTTT.

This clone was recorded a few times. The V call is TRBV27, the J call TRBJ2-7, with a tentative D call TRBD2 (5 bases). V was pared by 4 bases and J by 5 bases, with 15 bases between. The CDR3 length is 14 residues. Germline V gene data show CDR1 as MNHEY and CDR2 as SMNVEV (reference sequence). The CDR3 sequence is CASSSRERIDEQYF. CDR3 sequence (DNA): TGTGCCAGCAGTTCGAGGGAGCGAATCGACGAGCAGTACTTC.

The rearrangement uses TRBV7-9 and TRBJ2-6, with 8 positions matching TRBD2. This CDR3 is built from 18 residues. Germline V lookup: CDR1 SEHNR, CDR2 FQNEAQ (reference sequence). Losses at the gene ends were 5 bases for V and 0 bases for J; bases not matched to a gene: 9. CDR3 coding DNA: TGTGCCAGCAGCCCCCGCGGGGGGCCAAGCTCTGGGGCCAACGTCCTGACTTTC. Residues: CASSPRGGPSSGANVLTF. The variable domain in full, completed from reference TRBV7-9 and TRBJ2-6, reads DTGVSQNPRHKITKRGQNVTFRCDPISEHNRLYWYRQTLGQGPEFLTYFQNEAQLEKSRLLSDRFSAERPKGSFSTLEIQRTEQGDSAMYLCASSPRGGPSSGANVLTFGAGSRLTVL.

The chain is built from TRBV7-2 and TRBJ1-5, with unresolved D. This CDR3 contains 13 residues. V lost 6 bases to trimming and J lost 3 bases, with 9 bases between them. Germline V gene sequence: CDR1 SGHTA, CDR2 FQGNSA. The CDR3 region is CASRSQFNQPQHF. In DNA form, the CDR3 reads TGTGCCAGCAGGTCACAGTTCAATCAGCCCCAGCATTTT. Filled out from reference TRBV7-2 and TRBJ1-5, the complete variable domain reads GAGVSQSPSNKVTEKGKDVELRCDPISGHTALYWYRQSLGQGLEFLIYFQGNSAPDKSGLPSDRFSAERTGGSVSTLTIQRTQQEDSAVYLCASRSQFNQPQHFGDGTRLSIL.

The chain carries TRBV27 and TRBJ2-1; 13 nucleotides match TRBD2. The J segment lost 0 bases and the V segment lost 5 bases, leaving 4 bases of the junction unmatched. The CDR3 sequence is 17 residues long. The germline V gene encodes CDR1 MNHEY and CDR2 SMNVEV (reference sequence). CDR3 protein: CASSPRTSGSSYNEQFF. The CDR3 nucleotides are TGTGCCAGCAGTCCAAGGACTAGCGGGAGCTCCTACAATGAGCAGTTCTTC.

This sequence joins TRBV6-6 and TRBJ2-1; 11 nucleotides match TRBD2. The CDR3 is 18 amino acids. Germline CDR1 reads MNHNY; CDR2 reads SVGAGI (reference sequence). V gave up 5 bases and J gave up 2 bases; unmatched junction bases: 11. CDR3 in amino acids: CASSRITSTSGTYNEQFF. CDR3 coding DNA: TGTGCCAGCAGTCGGATCACTTCGACTAGCGGGACCTACAATGAGCAGTTCTTC.

J is TRBJ1-2 and V is TRBV6-5; D remains unclear. This CDR3 contains 12 residues. CDR1 and CDR2 (germline): MNHEY, SVGAGI. The V and J ends lost 4 bases and 7 bases respectively, with 10 bases between them. CDR3 sequence reads: CASSFQGGGYTF. CDR3 coding DNA: TGTGCCAGCAGTTTTCAAGGAGGTGGCTACACCTTC.

V usage is TRBV9 and J usage is TRBJ2-2; unclear D gene. Germline V lookup: CDR1 SGDLS, CDR2 YYNGEE. Between the trimmed V and J ends, which lost 2 bases and 8 bases, there was a span of 7 bases. The CDR3 covers 12 residues. The CDR3, as DNA: TGTGCCAGCAGCGTCCAGAAGGGGGAGCTGTTTTTT. Its protein is CASSVQKGELFF.

V usage is TRBV19 and J usage is TRBJ1-6, with 7 nucleotides matching TRBD1. CDR1 LNHDA and CDR2 SQIVND come from the germline V gene (reference sequence). Losses at the gene ends were 4 bases for V and 0 bases for J; bases not matched to a gene: 6. The CDR3 is 17 residues long. The CDR3 DNA reads as TGTGCCAGTAGTAGCGGGGACAGAAGCTCCTATAATTCACCCCTCCACTTT. Residues: CASSSGDRSSYNSPLHF.

The chain carries TRBV6-6 and TRBJ1-6; D unresolved. The CDR3 is 16 amino acids. Trimming shortened V by 0 bases and J by 10 bases, and 16 bases separated the two germline ends. Germline values: CDR1 MNHNY, CDR2 SVGAGI (reference sequence). Here the CDR3 DNA reads TGTGCCAGCAGTTACTCGATGGTTCGAGGGAAATCACCCCTCCACTTT. Translation gives CASSYSMVRGKSPLHF.

As DNA, the CDR3 is TGTGCCAGCAGCCCCGTCTGGACAGGGGCCGCCCTATATACGCAGTATTTT. As protein: CASSPVWTGAALYTQYF. The rearrangement uses TRBV5-8 and TRBJ2-3; 9 bases agree with TRBD1. The CDR3 spans 17 residues. The V gene end was trimmed by 4 bases and the J gene end by 7 bases; junction bases not matched to a gene: 16. Germline V gene sequence: CDR1 SGHTS, CDR2 YDEGEE.

The chain couples TRBV5-6 to TRBJ2-3, with D tentatively TRBD2 (6 bases). Deletions cut 1 base from V and 0 bases from J, with 9 bases between. The CDR3 contains 15 residues. Germline CDR1 is SGHDT and CDR2 is YYEEEE. The CDR3 spells CASSLTGTSTDTQYF. The CDR3 DNA is TGTGCCAGCAGCTTGACCGGGACTAGCACAGATACGCAGTATTTT.

This chain uses TRBV10-1 with TRBJ2-7, with 12 bases lining up with TRBD2. In germline, CDR1 is WNHNN, CDR2 SYGVQD (reference sequence). Trimming cost V 10 bases and J 5 bases; bases outside gene matches: 3. The CDR3 spans 12 residues. The CDR3 sequence is CAKGTSGHEQYF. Written as DNA, the CDR3 is TGCGCCAAAGGGACTAGCGGGCACGAGCAGTACTTC.

The V and J genes are TRBV5-1 and TRBJ2-2, with D perhaps matching TRBD1 (6 bases). The CDR3 is 14 residues long. The ends were cut back, 3 bases at V and 6 bases at J, with 12 bases in the middle. Germline CDR1 and CDR2: SGHRS and YFSETQ. CDR3 nucleotide sequence: TGCGCCAGCAGCTCACAGGGAACCGCCGGGGAGCTGTTTTTT. Protein product: CASSSQGTAGELFF.

V gene TRBV27 combines with J gene TRBJ1-6; D is ambiguous. Trimming left V 2 bases short and J 8 bases short, with 7 bases between. Germline assignment: CDR1 MNHEY and CDR2 SMNVEV (reference sequence). This CDR3 is 13 amino acids long. CDR3 residues: CASSLIPDSPLHF. The CDR3 coding sequence is TGTGCCAGCAGTTTAATTCCGGATTCACCCCTCCACTTT.

The rearrangement joins TRBV6-5 to TRBJ1-2; a weak D match, TRBD1 (6 bases). Germline-derived CDR1 and CDR2 are MNHEY and SVGAGI. There are 15 residues in the CDR3. V lost 1 base and J 5 bases, leaving 14 bases between the germline ends. The CDR3, as DNA: TGTGCCAGCAGTTACTACGGGACAACGGGGTATGGCTACACCTTC. It encodes CASSYYGTTGYGYTF.

This chain joins TRBV7-2 and TRBJ2-2, with 14 nucleotides matching TRBD2. The CDR3 has 16 amino acids. Germline CDR1 SGHTA, CDR2 FQGNSA. The V segment lost 4 bases and the J segment 4 bases; nucleotides outside the gene matches: 2. The CDR3 sequence: CASSYGTSGGTGELFF. CDR3 nucleotide sequence: TGTGCCAGCAGCTACGGGACTAGCGGGGGCACCGGGGAGCTGTTTTTT.

The CDR3 DNA reads TGTGCCTGGAGTACGACAGGACAACAGCCCCAGCATTTT. Its protein product is CAWSTTGQQPQHF. J is TRBJ1-5 and V is TRBV30; a weak D match, TRBD1 (6 bases). The CDR3 is 13 residues long. Germline V lookup: CDR1 GTSNPN, CDR2 SVGIG (reference sequence). Trimming pared 2 bases from V and 7 bases from J, leaving 12 bases between.

The chain links TRBV7-3 to TRBJ1-1, with D unclear. Germline-derived CDR1 and CDR2 are SGHTA and FQGTGA. The CDR3 length is 14 residues. The ends were cut back, 3 bases at V and 1 base at J, with 9 bases in the middle. CDR3 loop: CASSFSGKNTEAFF. The CDR3 DNA sequence: TGTGCCAGCAGCTTTTCCGGGAAGAACACTGAAGCTTTCTTT.

The chain carries TRBV6-5 and TRBJ1-5; D is uncertain. Trimming took off 6 bases at V and 5 bases at J, with 11 bases between the two ends. This CDR3 comprises 13 residues. CDR1 is MNHEY, CDR2 SVGAGI, per germline. The CDR3 nucleotides read TGTGCCAGCAGAGACTTCGTGGATCAGCCCCAGCATTTT. It is translated as CASRDFVDQPQHF.

This clone was picked up a small number of times. J is TRBJ2-1 and V is TRBV5-1; 8 bases fit TRBD2. V gave up 4 bases and J gave up 7 bases; unmatched junction bases: 13. Germline V CDR1 and CDR2: SGHRS, YFSETQ. This CDR3 is 16 amino acids long. CDR3 sequence reads: CASSITAGVPSNEQFF. CDR3 DNA sequence: TGCGCCAGCAGCATCACAGCGGGAGTCCCAAGTAATGAGCAGTTCTTC.

J is TRBJ2-5 and V is TRBV4-2, with D perhaps TRBD2 (6 bases). CDR3 size: 15 residues. Germline V gene lookup returns CDR1 LGHNA and CDR2 YNFKEQ. Trimming stripped 4 bases from V and 2 bases from J, with 14 bases between. The CDR3 protein is CASSPSGGKQETQYF. As DNA, the CDR3 is TGTGCCAGCAGCCCGAGTGGCGGGAAACAAGAGACCCAGTACTTC.

This chain connects TRBV4-1 to TRBJ2-2, with 9 bases matching TRBD1. The ends lost 5 bases at V and 6 bases at J; junction bases unmatched: 4. Germline loops: CDR1 MGHRA, CDR2 YSYEKL. The CDR3 spans 14 residues. The CDR3, as DNA: TGCGCCAGCAGCAGGGGACAGGGTGCCGGGGAGCTGTTTTTT. It translates to CASSRGQGAGELFF.

The chain carries TRBV7-8 and TRBJ2-3; 7 nucleotides line up with TRBD2. The CDR3 is 17 amino acids. The V and J ends lost 0 bases and 6 bases, in that order; junction bases with no gene match: 12. Per germline, CDR1 SGHVS and CDR2 FQNEAQ. The DNA of the CDR3 is TGTGCCAGCAGCTTAGCGGGATCGGGACTATCAGCGGATACGCAGTATTTT. This codes for CASSLAGSGLSADTQYF.